Below, 30 T cell receptor beta chains from the same sample are listed, as sequenced in a study of beta chain features in type 1 diabetes. What was sequenced were expressed TCRB transcripts, since all of the isolated RNA had been reverse transcribed. The assay was immunoSEQ multiplex PCR, and TCRdb's table has in-frame clones only and misses some. The table has roughly 500,000 clones, 30% seen once. Sample: naive CD4+ T cells from blood. The receptors stem from a man between 18 and 29 years old in good health.

The sample holds a few counts of this clone. This chain joins TRBV6-5 and TRBJ2-7; D could derive from TRBD1 or TRBD2 (5 bases each). Trimming removed 0 bases from V and 5 bases from J, with 11 bases in between. In germline, CDR1 is MNHEY, CDR2 SVGAGI. The CDR3 totals 14 residues. The CDR3 sequence: CASSYSLRGHEQYF. The DNA for the CDR3 is TGTGCCAGCAGTTACTCCCTCCGGGGCCACGAGCAGTACTTC.

The J gene is TRBJ2-2, the V gene TRBV30, with D unresolved. The CDR3 length is 15 residues. V was pared by 4 bases and J by 7 bases, with 19 bases between. The germline gives CDR1 GTSNPN, CDR2 SVGIG (reference sequence). CDR3 nucleotides: TGTGCCTGGAAAGTGGCGCCCGGACGAGGCGGGGAGCTGTTTTTT. Translating gives CAWKVAPGRGGELFF.

The chain has TRBV5-1 and TRBJ2-7; tentatively, D is TRBD1 (6 bases). Trimming left V 2 bases short and J 1 base short, with 13 bases between. This CDR3 has 15 amino acids. CDR1 SGHRS and CDR2 YFSETQ come from the germline V gene. The CDR3 here is CASSFSRGGSYEQYF. For the CDR3, the DNA is TGCGCCAGCAGCTTCTCCAGGGGCGGTTCCTACGAGCAGTACTTC. Full variable domain (rest looked up from reference TRBV5-1 and TRBJ2-7): KAGVTQTPRYLIKTRGQQVTLSCSPISGHRSVSWYQQTPGQGLQFLFEYFSETQRNKGNFPGRFSGRQFSNSRSEMNVSTLELGDSALYLCASSFSRGGSYEQYFGPGTRLTVT.

The gene calls are TRBV25-1 and TRBJ1-4; D gene ambiguous. The CDR3 has 15 amino acids. V gave up 2 bases and J gave up 2 bases, with 9 bases separating them. Germline V lookup: CDR1 MGHDK, CDR2 SYGVNS. CDR3: CASSEPVGTNEKLFF. The CDR3 region has the DNA TGTGCCAGCAGTGAACCCGTCGGCACTAATGAAAAACTGTTTTTT.

This clone was seen a few times. The CDR3 nucleotides are TGCGCCAGCAGCCATCAGGGAGGTTTCTCCGATGAGCAGTTCTTC. Encoded protein: CASSHQGGFSDEQFF. V and J are TRBV4-1 and TRBJ2-1, with a weak D call TRBD2 (6 bases). V was cut by 3 bases and J by 8 bases, with 17 bases left in between. CDR3 length equals 15 residues. Germline loops: CDR1 MGHRA, CDR2 YSYEKL.

This clone was seen a handful of times. This chain links TRBV29-1 with TRBJ2-1, with 13 bases aligning to TRBD2. In germline, CDR1 is SQVTM, CDR2 ANQGSEA. The CDR3 length is 15 residues. V lost 6 bases and J lost 5; bases outside the gene matches: 7. The CDR3 loop is CSVAAGLAGHNEQFF. The CDR3 bases are TGCAGCGTCGCCGCGGGACTAGCGGGACACAATGAGCAGTTCTTC.

V and J are TRBV5-1 and TRBJ1-2; D remains unclear. Germline V gene sequence: CDR1 SGHRS, CDR2 YFSETQ. V dropped 0 bases and J dropped 4 bases, with 16 bases sitting between them. This CDR3 contains 16 residues. CDR3 DNA: TGCGCCAGCAGCTTGGCGGGCAGGACGCCCTCCTATGGCTACACCTTC. This gives the protein CASSLAGRTPSYGYTF.

J is TRBJ2-7 and V is TRBV30, with 9 bases lining up with TRBD1. The CDR3 totals 15 residues. The V gene end was trimmed by 1 base and the J gene end by 6 bases; junction bases not matched to a gene: 10. CDR1 is GTSNPN, CDR2 SVGIG, per germline (reference sequence). CDR3 sequence (DNA): TGTGCCTGGAGTGGGTTTGGGACAGGGACCTTCGAGCAGTACTTC. Protein: CAWSGFGTGTFEQYF.

This clone was detected a few times. The chain joins TRBV5-4 to TRBJ1-2; D is unclear. The CDR3 contains 11 residues. The germline V gene encodes CDR1 SGHNT and CDR2 YYREEE (reference sequence). V was clipped by 3 bases and J by 7 bases, with 7 bases between them. The CDR3 loop is CASSSRTGYTF. DNA for the CDR3: TGTGCCAGCAGCTCCAGGACTGGCTACACCTTC.

J is TRBJ2-4 and V is TRBV11-2; 10 bases map to TRBD2. With 3 bases clipped from V and 0 bases from J, the junction kept 11 bases outside the gene matches. The CDR3 is 19 residues long. Germline-derived CDR1 and CDR2 are SGHAT and FQNNGV. The CDR3, as DNA: TGTGCCAGCAGCTTTGGGACTAGCGATAAGGCTGTAGCCAAAAACATTCAGTACTTC. This codes for CASSFGTSDKAVAKNIQYF.

This chain joins TRBV29-1 and TRBJ1-2; D is ambiguous. The CDR3 runs 14 residues. Trimming took off 0 bases at V and 7 bases at J, with 15 bases between the two ends. The V gene's germline CDR1 is SQVTM and CDR2 ANQGSEA. The CDR3 DNA is TGCAGCGTTGAAGATCGGGGTAAGGATTTTGGCTACACCTTC. The encoded protein is CSVEDRGKDFGYTF. The full variable domain, in which reference TRBV29-1 and TRBJ1-2 provide the parts outside the CDR3, is SAVISQKPSRDICQRGTSLTIQCQVDSQVTMMFWYRQQPGQSLTLIATANQGSEATYESGFVIDKFPISRPNLTFSTLTVSNMSPEDSSIYLCSVEDRGKDFGYTFGSGTRLTVV.

In its sample, this clone was seen a few times. Distinct nucleotide sequences in the sample also encode this CDR3. The chain is built from TRBV30 and TRBJ2-7; D is undetermined. The CDR3 extends over 11 amino acids. The V end lost 1 base, the J end lost 3 bases, and 4 bases lay between the germline ends. The V gene's germline CDR1 is GTSNPN and CDR2 SVGIG (reference sequence). CDR3 residues: CAWSGGYEQYF. DNA of the CDR3: TGTGCCTGGAGTGGTGGCTACGAGCAGTACTTC.

Only a few counts were recorded for this clone. The chain joins TRBV5-1 to TRBJ2-5; no definite D call. This CDR3 region has 12 residues. Germline V gene lookup returns CDR1 SGHRS and CDR2 YFSETQ. The V and J ends lost 3 bases and 0 bases respectively, with 3 bases between them. The CDR3: CASSWYQETQYF. The DNA for the CDR3 is TGCGCCAGCAGCTGGTACCAAGAGACCCAGTACTTC.

This clone has a handful of counts. This chain uses TRBV28 with TRBJ2-5, with no clear D. Trimming shortened V by 3 bases and J by 4 bases, and 18 bases separated the two germline ends. The germline CDR1 and CDR2 sequences are MDHEN and SYDVKM. This CDR3 has 16 residues. This chain's CDR3 is CASSFTGTSARETQYF. The CDR3 DNA is TGTGCCAGCAGTTTCACGGGTACATCGGCGAGAGAGACCCAGTACTTC.

The V gene is TRBV10-3, the J gene TRBJ2-3, with TRBD2 matching over 8 bases. The CDR3 is made up of 14 amino acids. Unmatched junction bases numbered 7, after V lost 7 bases and J lost 4 bases. Germline lookup yields CDR1 ENHRY and CDR2 SYGVKD. The CDR3 sequence: CAITVERESDTQYF. CDR3 bases: TGTGCCATCACAGTCGAGCGGGAGTCAGATACGCAGTATTTT.

This clone was detected only a few times. The chain employs TRBV7-8 and TRBJ2-1, with D uncertain. The V gene's germline CDR1 is SGHVS and CDR2 FQNEAQ. CDR3 length: 13 residues. Trimming cost V 1 base and J 10 bases, with 11 bases left between them. The CDR3 protein is CASSLDGYLEQFF. The CDR3 coding sequence is TGTGCCAGCAGCTTAGACGGGTACTTGGAGCAGTTCTTC.

Only one count was recorded for this clone. The V and J genes are TRBV14 and TRBJ2-3; D not certain. Germline CDR1 is SGHDN and CDR2 is FVKESK. CDR3 length equals 14 residues. V lost 2 bases and J 6 bases, leaving 12 bases between the germline ends. CDR3: CASSQWLGADTQYF. The CDR3 DNA reads TGTGCCAGCAGCCAATGGTTAGGTGCTGATACGCAGTATTTT. The whole variable domain, filled in from reference TRBV14 and TRBJ2-3, reads EAGVTQFPSHSVIEKGQTVTLRCDPISGHDNLYWYRRVMGKEIKFLLHFVKESKQDESGMPNNRFLAERTGGTYSTLKVQPAELEDSGVYFCASSQWLGADTQYFGPGTRLTVL.

In its sample, this clone was seen a few times. This chain joins TRBV2 and TRBJ1-3, with D possibly TRBD1 on 6 matching bases. The V gene lost 1 base and the J gene lost 0 bases, with 10 bases spanning the gap. Germline V gene data show CDR1 as SNHLY and CDR2 as FYNNEI. The CDR3 is made up of 16 amino acids. For the CDR3, the DNA is TGTGCCAGCAGTGAAGTTGGGGACAACTCTGGAAACACCATATATTTT. Encoded protein: CASSEVGDNSGNTIYF.

The chain couples TRBV29-1 to TRBJ2-6, with TRBD1 identical over 8 bases. Germline V gene data show CDR1 as SQVTM and CDR2 as ANQGSEA. V was clipped by 3 bases and J by 5 bases; unmatched bases: 3. This CDR3 comprises 14 residues. CDR3 sequence (DNA): TGCAGCGTTGATGACAGGGGAAGGGCCAACGTCCTGACTTTC. Protein product: CSVDDRGRANVLTF.

The chain employs TRBV10-3 and TRBJ2-3; 7 bases align to TRBD1. V was clipped by 10 bases and J by 2 bases; unmatched bases: 9. This CDR3 is built from 14 residues. Germline V gene lookup returns CDR1 ENHRY and CDR2 SYGVKD. CDR3 in amino acids: CATSMDRNTDTQYF. In DNA, the CDR3 is TGTGCCACCTCTATGGACAGGAACACAGATACGCAGTATTTT.

This clone showed up just a few times. The chain carries TRBV7-9 and TRBJ2-1; the match to TRBD1 covers 8 bases. Unmatched junction bases numbered 4, after V lost 2 bases and J lost 7 bases. The germline V gene encodes CDR1 SEHNR and CDR2 FQNEAQ (reference sequence). This CDR3 is built from 14 residues. CDR3 bases: TGTGCCAGCAGCTTATATGACAGGGGAAATGAGCAGTTCTTC. Translation: CASSLYDRGNEQFF.

This clone has only a few counts. The rearrangement links TRBV30 to TRBJ2-3; no definite D call. Per germline, CDR1 GTSNPN and CDR2 SVGIG (reference sequence). This CDR3 has 13 residues. With 2 bases removed from V and 5 bases from J, the gap between germline ends came to 11 bases. CDR3 loop: CAWSWLVGDTQYF. The CDR3 bases are TGTGCCTGGAGTTGGTTAGTAGGAGATACGCAGTATTTT.

V and J are TRBV30 and TRBJ1-3; D is unresolved. This CDR3 has 11 residues. From germline, CDR1 is GTSNPN and CDR2 SVGIG (reference sequence). The CDR3 spells CAGRSGNTIYF. The CDR3 DNA reads as TGTGCTGGCCGCTCTGGAAACACCATATATTTT.

With respect to this clone: At the DNA level, this CDR3 is encoded by other sequences in the same sample as well. V usage is TRBV30 and J usage is TRBJ1-2, with TRBD1 matching over 8 bases. The CDR3 is 14 amino acids. The junction had 6 bases not matched to a gene; V was cut back by 2 bases and J by 4 bases. CDR1 and CDR2 (germline): GTSNPN, SVGIG (reference sequence). In DNA, the CDR3 is TGTGCCTGGAGTCCCGACAGGGGAGGCTATGGCTACACCTTC. Amino acids: CAWSPDRGGYGYTF.

The chain recombines TRBV29-1 with TRBJ2-5, with D perhaps assigned TRBD1 or TRBD2 (5 bases each). This CDR3 contains 13 residues. Between the trimmed V and J ends, which lost 6 bases and 5 bases, there was a span of 16 bases. Germline CDR1 and CDR2: SQVTM and ANQGSEA. CDR3 residues: CSVSIGWGETQYF. Written as DNA, the CDR3 is TGCAGCGTGAGCATAGGATGGGGGGAGACCCAGTACTTC.

The CDR3 sequence is CASSPVTGRTYNEQFF. In DNA, the CDR3 is TGTGCCAGCAGCCCCGTGACAGGCCGCACCTACAATGAGCAGTTCTTC. The V and J genes are TRBV7-9 and TRBJ2-1; tentative D call: TRBD1 (6 bases). The V gene's germline CDR1 is SEHNR and CDR2 FQNEAQ (reference sequence). This CDR3 has 16 amino acids. Trimming stripped 5 bases from V and 2 bases from J, with 16 bases between.

The V call is TRBV29-1, the J call TRBJ2-7; D call uncertain. Germline V gene data show CDR1 as SQVTM and CDR2 as ANQGSEA. With 7 bases removed from V and 6 bases from J, the gap between germline ends came to 16 bases. The CDR3 totals 12 residues. CDR3 region: CSGKDPWGEQYF. The CDR3 DNA sequence: TGCAGCGGGAAGGACCCTTGGGGCGAGCAGTACTTC.

In this sample, this clone turned up a few times. The chain combines TRBV15 with TRBJ2-3; no firm D call. Germline assignment: CDR1 LNHNV and CDR2 YYDKDF (reference sequence). Trimming cost V 0 bases and J 4 bases, with 11 bases left between them. This CDR3 is 15 amino acids long. The CDR3, as DNA: TGTGCCACCAGCAGAGATGGCAGAGGAGCAGATACGCAGTATTTT. Translated: CATSRDGRGADTQYF.

The J gene is TRBJ2-1, the V gene TRBV7-2; 8 positions agree with TRBD1. The V gene's germline CDR1 is SGHTA and CDR2 FQGNSA. Losses at the gene ends were 1 base for V and 9 bases for J; bases not matched to a gene: 2. The CDR3 spans 13 residues. CDR3 in DNA: TGTGCCAGCAGCTTAGGACAGGGGACTGAGCAGTTCTTC. It specifies CASSLGQGTEQFF. Full variable domain (rest looked up from reference TRBV7-2 and TRBJ2-1): GAGVSQSPSNKVTEKGKDVELRCDPISGHTALYWYRQSLGQGLEFLIYFQGNSAPDKSGLPSDRFSAERTGGSVSTLTIQRTQQEDSAVYLCASSLGQGTEQFFGPGTRLTVL.

This clone was counted only a few times. The chain carries TRBV10-3 and TRBJ1-3, with 8 bases lining up with TRBD1. This CDR3 is 14 amino acids long. The V gene end was trimmed by 6 bases and the J gene end by 2 bases; junction bases not matched to a gene: 3. Germline assignment: CDR1 ENHRY and CDR2 SYGVKD. CDR3 nucleotides: TGTGCCATCAGGCCGGACAGGGCTGGAAACACCATATATTTT. Translated, it gives CAIRPDRAGNTIYF.